The 16 T cell receptor beta chains below were found in one sample sequenced in a study of T-cell memory formation after mild COVID-19. In TCRdb, the 5' RACE reads were re-called with MiXCR into one record per CDR3 protein. The sample records hundreds of thousands of distinct CDR3 sequences, around a quarter being singletons. The sequencing input was PBMCs or a T cell subset sorted from them (not recorded which). The receptors here all came from an adult woman who had mild COVID-19 (a few samples of this study predate the infection). Cell type and time point are not known.

V usage is TRBV2 and J usage is TRBJ2-3, with 7 positions matching TRBD2. The junction had 3 bases not matched to a gene; V was cut back by 7 bases and J by 2 bases. Germline V gives CDR1 SNHLY, CDR2 FYNNEI. There are 13 residues in the CDR3. The CDR3 region is CASTGGYTDTQYF. The CDR3 region has the DNA TGTGCCAGCACGGGGGGATACACAGATACGCAGTATTTT. The full variable domain, rest sourced from reference TRBV2 and TRBJ2-3, is EPEVTQTPSHQVTQMGQEVILRCVPISNHLYFYWYRQILGQKVEFLVSFYNNEISEKSEIFDDQFSVERPDGSNFTLKIRSTKLEDSAMYFCASTGGYTDTQYFGPGTRLTVL.

The chain links TRBV20-1 to TRBJ1-5; 7 bases line up with TRBD1. Germline values: CDR1 DFQATT, CDR2 SNEGSKA (reference sequence). This CDR3 comprises 15 residues. With V trimmed by 5 bases and J by 2 bases, 9 bases remained unmatched. Here the CDR3 DNA reads TGCAGTGCTGAGCCTTACAGGGGTGGCAATCAGCCCCAGCATTTT. Amino acid sequence: CSAEPYRGGNQPQHF.

This sequence joins TRBV7-9 and TRBJ2-7, with TRBD1 matching 7 bases. Germline CDR1 SEHNR, CDR2 FQNEAQ (reference sequence). V dropped 6 bases and J dropped 0; count of bases not matched to a gene: 11. The CDR3 covers 16 residues. The CDR3, as DNA: TGTGCCAGCAGTCTCCCTATACACAGGGGCTCCTACGAGCAGTACTTC. This codes for CASSLPIHRGSYEQYF.

This sequence joins TRBV27 and TRBJ1-2; D is uncertain. V lost 6 bases and J 2 bases, leaving 16 bases between the germline ends. The CDR3 has 15 residues. The germline V gene has CDR1 MNHEY and CDR2 SMNVEV (reference sequence). DNA of the CDR3: TGTGCCAGCAGCCTTGACGGGAGGGAAAACTATGGCTACACCTTC. Its protein product is CASSLDGRENYGYTF.

This clonotype was seen a handful of times. The gene calls are TRBV29-1 and TRBJ2-7; 9 nucleotides match TRBD1. This CDR3 spans 14 amino acids. Germline V CDR1 and CDR2: SQVTM, ANQGSEA. V dropped 6 bases and J dropped 7; count of bases not matched to a gene: 13. In DNA form, the CDR3 reads TGCAGCGTACTTGCCCGGGACAGGGTGGGGGAGCAGTACTTC. Its translation: CSVLARDRVGEQYF.

This clonotype occurred a few times. The chain recombines TRBV4-3 with TRBJ2-7, with TRBD1 identical over 10 bases. The CDR3 runs 14 residues. With 4 bases clipped from V and 4 bases from J, the junction kept 4 bases outside the gene matches. The germline V gene has CDR1 LGHNA and CDR2 YSLEER. CDR3: CASSRWTGGYEQYF. DNA for the CDR3: TGCGCCAGCAGCCGCTGGACAGGGGGTTACGAGCAGTACTTC.

This clonotype has more than one count but fewer than ten. The gene calls are TRBV20-1 and TRBJ2-3; TRBD2 is a possible D gene (6 bases). This CDR3 comprises 16 residues. Germline assignment: CDR1 DFQATT and CDR2 SNEGSKA (reference sequence). Deletions cut 0 bases from V and 0 bases from J, with 13 bases between. As DNA, the CDR3 is TGCAGTGCTAGAGATCTTGGGAGGACCAGCACAGATACGCAGTATTTT. Translation gives CSARDLGRTSTDTQYF.

The chain has TRBV23-1 and TRBJ2-2, with unresolved D. TRBV23-1 is placed among ORFs of uncertain function. The CDR3 length is 15 residues. V dropped 4 bases and J dropped 4 bases, with 13 bases sitting between them. CDR3 DNA sequence: TGCGCCAGCAGTCTATGGCAGAAAGGCACCGGGGAGCTGTTTTTT. Translating it yields CASSLWQKGTGELFF.

This clonotype was seen more than once but under ten times. The V call is TRBV7-9, the J call TRBJ1-2; 7 bases match TRBD1. This CDR3 is 15 amino acids long. V was pared by 4 bases and J by 2 bases, with 7 bases of the junction left unmatched. The V gene's germline CDR1 is SEHNR and CDR2 FQNEAQ (reference sequence). The CDR3 spells CASSSRQGSNYGYTF. DNA for the CDR3: TGTGCCAGCAGCTCCCGACAGGGATCAAACTATGGCTACACCTTC.

This chain uses TRBV7-2 with TRBJ2-6; D perhaps matches TRBD2 (6 bases). Looked up from germline, CDR1 is SGHTA and CDR2 is FQGNSA. The CDR3 extends over 17 amino acids. Between the trimmed V and J ends, which lost 5 bases and 2 bases, there was a span of 16 bases. This CDR3 reads CASSRPRGWAGANVLTF. In nucleotides, the CDR3 is TGTGCCAGCAGCCGACCGCGGGGTTGGGCTGGGGCCAACGTCCTGACTTTC.

V usage is TRBV20-1 and J usage is TRBJ2-5, with TRBD2 matching over 14 bases. Losses at the gene ends were 4 bases for V and 9 bases for J; bases not matched to a gene: 4. Germline lookup yields CDR1 DFQATT and CDR2 SNEGSKA (reference sequence). The CDR3 has 13 amino acids. CDR3 in amino acids: CSATTSGRAAQYF. The CDR3 nucleotides read TGCAGTGCTACGACTAGCGGGAGGGCCGCCCAGTACTTC.

This sequence joins TRBV19 and TRBJ1-2, with 9 bases identical to TRBD1. V shed 4 bases, J shed 4 bases, and the junction held 7 bases outside the gene matches. CDR1 and CDR2 (germline): LNHDA, SQIVND (reference sequence). The CDR3 contains 15 residues. Here the CDR3 reads CASSTAGQGAYGYTF. The CDR3 bases are TGTGCCAGTAGTACGGCGGGACAGGGAGCCTATGGCTACACCTTC.

This chain connects TRBV20-1 to TRBJ2-7, with 7 bases identical to TRBD1. The CDR3 is made up of 17 amino acids. With V trimmed by 3 bases and J by 3 bases, 17 bases remained unmatched. The germline CDR1 and CDR2 sequences are DFQATT and SNEGSKA (reference sequence). CDR3 in amino acids: CSASGPGDRALIYEQYF. The DNA of the CDR3 is TGCAGTGCTAGTGGCCCCGGCGACAGGGCTTTAATCTACGAGCAGTACTTC.

Ten or more counts support this clonotype. The chain carries TRBV7-2 and TRBJ2-3, with D tentatively TRBD1 (5 bases). Between the trimmed V and J ends, which lost 1 base and 10 bases, there was a span of 15 bases. The CDR3 runs 14 residues. Looked up from germline, CDR1 is SGHTA and CDR2 is FQGNSA. Here the CDR3 reads CASSLELGLGAQYF. CDR3 in DNA: TGTGCCAGCAGCTTAGAGCTCGGGTTAGGGGCGCAGTATTTT.

This clonotype was seen more than once but under ten times. The V and J genes are TRBV12-3 or TRBV12-4 and TRBJ2-7; the match to TRBD1 covers 7 bases. The ends lost 7 bases at V and 5 bases at J; junction bases unmatched: 5. The CDR3 is made up of 12 amino acids. CDR3 in amino acids: CASKRTGNEQYF. CDR3 in DNA: TGTGCCAGCAAAAGGACAGGAAACGAGCAGTACTTC.

This clonotype has just a few counts. This chain uses TRBV10-3 with TRBJ2-2; 7 bases align to TRBD1. V shed 3 bases, J shed 5 bases, and the junction held 15 bases outside the gene matches. CDR3 length: 18 residues. CDR1 ENHRY and CDR2 SYGVKD come from the germline V gene. CDR3 DNA sequence: TGTGCCATCAGTGACCAGGACAGGATTTACTCCGATACCGGGGAGCTGTTTTTT. Translation gives CAISDQDRIYSDTGELFF.